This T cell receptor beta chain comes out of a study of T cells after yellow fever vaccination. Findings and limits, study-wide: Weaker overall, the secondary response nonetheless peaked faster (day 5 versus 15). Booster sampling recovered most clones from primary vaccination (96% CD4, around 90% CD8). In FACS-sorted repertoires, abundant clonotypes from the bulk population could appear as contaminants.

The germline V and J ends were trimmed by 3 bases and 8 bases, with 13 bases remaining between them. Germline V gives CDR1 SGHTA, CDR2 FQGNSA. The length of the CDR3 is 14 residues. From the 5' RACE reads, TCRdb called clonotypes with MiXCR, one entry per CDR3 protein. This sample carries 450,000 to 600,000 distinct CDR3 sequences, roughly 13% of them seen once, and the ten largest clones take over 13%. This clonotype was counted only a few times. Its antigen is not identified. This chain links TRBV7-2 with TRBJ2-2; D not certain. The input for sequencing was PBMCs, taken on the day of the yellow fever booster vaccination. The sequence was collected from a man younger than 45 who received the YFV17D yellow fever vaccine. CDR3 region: CASSFARSAGELFF. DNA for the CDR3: TGTGCCAGCAGCTTCGCCCGATCCGCGGGGGAGCTGTTTTTT.